This T cell receptor (beta chain) was captured by sequencing in a study of T cells in localized non-small cell lung cancer. For this clone: What it recognizes is unknown.

Trimming removed 3 bases from V and 8 bases from J, with 13 bases in between. Germline values: CDR1 KGHSH, CDR2 LQKENI. CDR3 length: 13 residues. Profiled with immunoSEQ multiplex PCR; TCRdb holds only in-frame clones, not every one. The sample has about 15,000 clones; around 85% are singletons. The study's findings and limits: There was an association of higher blood T cell density with longer overall survival. There were a median around 57 of the top 100 tumor clones appearing in adjacent lung. Uninvolved neighboring lung showed the greatest T cell clonality, exceeding tumor.

This chain connects TRBV18 to TRBJ1-1; no reliable D call. Sequenced here: peripheral blood, sampled before any cancer treatment. The sequence derives from a woman between 35 and 75 years old with stage I lung adenocarcinoma. The CDR3, as DNA: TGTGCCAGCTCACCTTCGGCTGTGGGGGAAGCTTTCTTT. This codes for CASSPSAVGEAFF.